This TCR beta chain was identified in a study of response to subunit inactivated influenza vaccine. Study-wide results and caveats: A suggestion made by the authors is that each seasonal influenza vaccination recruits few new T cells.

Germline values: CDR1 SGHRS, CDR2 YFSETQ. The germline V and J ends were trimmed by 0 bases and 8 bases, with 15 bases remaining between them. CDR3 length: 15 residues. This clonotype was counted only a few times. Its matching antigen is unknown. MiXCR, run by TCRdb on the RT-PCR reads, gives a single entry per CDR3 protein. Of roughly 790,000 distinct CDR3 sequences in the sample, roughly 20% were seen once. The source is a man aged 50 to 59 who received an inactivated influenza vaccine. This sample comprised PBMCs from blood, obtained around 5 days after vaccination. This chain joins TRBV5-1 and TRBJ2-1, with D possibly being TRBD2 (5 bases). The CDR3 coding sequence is TGCGCCAGCAGCTTGGTTATGGGAGATAGGTATGAGCAGTTCTTC. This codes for CASSLVMGDRYEQFF.